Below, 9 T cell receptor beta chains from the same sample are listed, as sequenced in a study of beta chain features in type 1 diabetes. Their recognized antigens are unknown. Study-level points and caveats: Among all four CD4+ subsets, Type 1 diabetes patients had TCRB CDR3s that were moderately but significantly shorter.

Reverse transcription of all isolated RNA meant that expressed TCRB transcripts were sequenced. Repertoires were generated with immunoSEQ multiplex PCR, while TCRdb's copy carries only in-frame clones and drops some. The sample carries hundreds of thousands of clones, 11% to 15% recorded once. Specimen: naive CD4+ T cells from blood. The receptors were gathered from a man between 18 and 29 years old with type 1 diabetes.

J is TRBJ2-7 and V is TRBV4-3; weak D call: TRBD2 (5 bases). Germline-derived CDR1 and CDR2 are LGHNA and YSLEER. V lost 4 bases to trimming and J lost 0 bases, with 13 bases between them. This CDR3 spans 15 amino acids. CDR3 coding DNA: TGCGCCAGCAGCCCCGGGATTACGACCTCCTACGAGCAGTACTTC. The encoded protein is CASSPGITTSYEQYF.

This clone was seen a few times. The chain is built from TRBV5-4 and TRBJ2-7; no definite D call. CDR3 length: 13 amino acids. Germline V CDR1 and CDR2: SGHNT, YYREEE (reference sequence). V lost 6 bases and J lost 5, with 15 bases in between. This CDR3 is CASTSTVGHEQYF. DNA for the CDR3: TGTGCCAGCACCTCAACCGTAGGGCACGAGCAGTACTTC. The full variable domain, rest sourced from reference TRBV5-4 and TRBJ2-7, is ETGVTQSPTHLIKTRGQQVTLRCSSQSGHNTVSWYQQALGQGPQFIFQYYREEENGRGNFPPRFSGLQFPNYSSELNVNALELDDSALYLCASTSTVGHEQYFGPGTRLTVT.

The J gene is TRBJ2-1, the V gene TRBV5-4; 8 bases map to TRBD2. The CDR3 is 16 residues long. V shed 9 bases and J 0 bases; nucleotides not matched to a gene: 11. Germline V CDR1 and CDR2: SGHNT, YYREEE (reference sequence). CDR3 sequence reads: CATFRREASSYNEQFF. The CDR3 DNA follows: TGTGCCACCTTTCGGCGGGAGGCAAGCTCCTACAATGAGCAGTTCTTC.

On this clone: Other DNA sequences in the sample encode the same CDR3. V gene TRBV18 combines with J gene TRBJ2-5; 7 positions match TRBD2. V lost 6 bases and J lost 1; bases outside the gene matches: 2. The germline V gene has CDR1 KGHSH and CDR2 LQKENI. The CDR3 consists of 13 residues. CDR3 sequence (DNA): TGTGCCAGCTCGCGGGGGACCCAAGAGACCCAGTACTTC. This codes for CASSRGTQETQYF.

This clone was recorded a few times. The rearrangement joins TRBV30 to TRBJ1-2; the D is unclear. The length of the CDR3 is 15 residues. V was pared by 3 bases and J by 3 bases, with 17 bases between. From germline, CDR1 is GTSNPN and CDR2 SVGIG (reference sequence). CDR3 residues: CAWSFGPIRYYGYTF. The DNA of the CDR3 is TGTGCCTGGAGCTTCGGGCCCATCCGGTACTATGGCTACACCTTC.

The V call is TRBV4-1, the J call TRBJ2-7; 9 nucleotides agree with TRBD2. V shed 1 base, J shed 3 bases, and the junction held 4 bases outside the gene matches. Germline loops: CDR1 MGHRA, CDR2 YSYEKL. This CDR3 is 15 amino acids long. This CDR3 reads CASSQARREGYEQYF. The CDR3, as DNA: TGCGCCAGCAGCCAAGCGCGGCGGGAGGGCTACGAGCAGTACTTC.

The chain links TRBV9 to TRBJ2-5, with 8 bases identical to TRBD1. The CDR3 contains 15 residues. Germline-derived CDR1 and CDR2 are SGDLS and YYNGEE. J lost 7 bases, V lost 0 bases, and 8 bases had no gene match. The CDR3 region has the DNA TGTGCCAGCAGCGTAGAGCCCAGGGGGCGTGGGACCCAGTACTTC. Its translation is CASSVEPRGRGTQYF.

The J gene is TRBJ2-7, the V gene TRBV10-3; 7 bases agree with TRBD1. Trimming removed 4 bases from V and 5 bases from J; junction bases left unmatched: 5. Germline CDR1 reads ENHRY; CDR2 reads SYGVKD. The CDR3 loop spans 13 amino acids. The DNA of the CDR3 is TGTGCCATCAGTGGGGGACAGTCCGACGAGCAGTACTTC. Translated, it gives CAISGGQSDEQYF.

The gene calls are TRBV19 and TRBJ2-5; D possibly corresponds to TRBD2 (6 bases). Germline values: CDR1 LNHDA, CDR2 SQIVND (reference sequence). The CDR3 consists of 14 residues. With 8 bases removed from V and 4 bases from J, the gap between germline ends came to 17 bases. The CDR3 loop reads CASRKGGIRETQYF. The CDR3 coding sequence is TGTGCCAGTCGGAAAGGAGGGATTAGAGAGACCCAGTACTTC.